This section outlines one TCR beta chain sequence together with its context. Its binding antigen is unknown. No clone much larger than this one lies a single base away; base qualities are absent. The immunoSEQ Assay was the method used to sequence TCRbeta CDR3 regions. After extraction, genomic DNA underwent amplification by bias-controlled multiplex PCR, followed by high-throughput sequencing. Regarding the original processing steps: To quantify the absolute abundance of each unique TCRbeta CDR3 region, sequences were collapsed and filtered. T cell fraction was estimated by normalizing TCRbeta template counts to usable DNA, which was measured by amplifying reference genes present in all nucleated cells. Repertoire TCRs were annotated as SARS-CoV-2-specific when V gene, CDR3 amino acid sequence and J gene were exactly matched to a known reactive TCR set. The reference SARS-CoV-2 TCR set was derived from MIRA and filtered for enrichment in COVID-19-positive ImmuneCODE repertoires, a step that removed public or cross-reactive TCRs. Drawing on the MIRA antigens, annotated TCRs were analysed further at the level of specific ORF or position within ORF. Breadth was defined as the number of annotated unique rearrangements divided by the total number of unique productive rearrangements, and depth was defined as the summed frequency of the annotated unique rearrangements. Group comparisons of TCR breadth used two-sided Wilcoxon rank-sum tests. TCRdb re-hosts the immuneACCESS table, in-frame sequences only. Its copies lack some clones; in the studies checked, an unresolved V gene accounts for under half of them, and the cause for the rest is not known. V and J calls plus clone size are reproduced from that table; the DNA served to infer D and trimming. Here the sample has hundreds of thousands of clones; about 90% occur a single time. The ten biggest clones cover over 1.3% of the sample.

This record belongs to a study of Ad26.COV2.S vaccination and SARS-CoV-2 variants (dated by TCRdb to about 2021). Regarding the complete study: Donors in the vaccine arm were drawn from COV1001, a multicentre, randomized, double-blind, placebo-controlled phase I-IIa trial testing Ad26.COV2.S in healthy adults. Ad26.COV2.S was administered intramuscularly at a dose of 5x10^10 or 1x10^11 viral particles, either as one shot or as two shots given 56 days apart. A total of around 32 samples were included in the TCR-sequenced set, comprising around 19 Ad26.COV2.S vaccine recipients, 5 placebo recipients and 8 SARS-CoV-2 convalescent individuals. Sequencing of the TCRbeta repertoire served to evaluate the specificity and breadth of SARS-CoV-2-reactive T cell receptors following Ad26.COV2.S vaccination. Participants in the trial were split at random into five groups of five each, receiving low-dose or high-dose Ad26.COV2.S once or twice, or else placebo on both occasions. Throughout the experiments and outcome assessment, investigators stayed blinded to trial group allocation. The full study reports these points: After vaccination, substantial breadth of spike-specific CD8+ and CD4+ T cell responses was reported. Ad26.COV2.S recipients had higher spike-specific TCR breadth than placebo recipients (P = 0.0014). The study lacked the statistical power to compare responses across vaccine doses or regimens. The authors noted that total T cell responses may have been underestimated by the TCR breadth and depth analyses. Vaccine and placebo recipients had comparable non-spike TCR breadth, which fits with the vaccine containing only spike.

Sequences MNHEY (CDR1) and SVGEGT (CDR2) are obtained from the germline V gene. The CDR3 measures 14 amino acids from cysteine to phenylalanine. Only CDR3 DNA is held: 42 bases, read in frame from base 1. Between the V and J ends, shortened by 0 bases and 2 bases respectively, the junction contains 7 bases. The treatment or condition label, as the study defines it: around 19 received Ad26.COV2.S at low or high dose, single or two shots; about five received placebo; per-sample allocation not given. Repertoires of vaccine and placebo recipients were sequenced from samples collected on day 63 after the first injection. Between 29 July and 7 August 2020, Cohort 1b enrolled about two dozen adults aged 18-55 years at one site in Boston, USA. Ad26.COV2.S was a replication-incompetent adenovirus type 26 vector expressing a prefusion-stabilized SARS-CoV-2 spike protein from the original Wuhan strain.

The rearranged segments are TRBV6-2 or TRBV6-3 and TRBJ1-1; the D gene cannot be named for sure. The material was peripheral blood, obtained in a trial of Ad26.COV2.S vaccine versus placebo. The TCR sequence derives from a person aged 18-65 years who received the Ad26.COV2.S COVID-19 vaccine or a placebo. The CDR3 region: CASSYSQRNTEAFF. The DNA reads TGTGCCAGCAGTTACTCCCAGAGAAACACTGAAGCTTTCTTT.